A selection of T cell receptor beta chains follows, all from one sample in a study of technical replicates of blood from several donors. Method: immunoSEQ multiplex PCR; TCRdb's copy keeps in-frame clones and lacks some. The sample gives some 70,000 clones, roughly nine tenths of which show up once; approximately 0.4% is in the top ten. What was sequenced was T cells isolated from PBMCs. The receptors derive from a human donor in good health. CDR3s include the opening cysteine and the closing phenylalanine or tryptophan. A D gene is named only where the DNA matches it firmly. Where a row states a size, it is once, few, many or the class of an expanded clone; other rows omit it.

j_call,v_call,d_call,clone_size,cdr3_aa,cdr3_nt
TRBJ2-1,TRBV27,NA,NA,CASSVVRVGNEQFF,TGTGCCAGCAGTGTAGTTCGGGTTGGCAATGAGCAGTTCTTC
TRBJ2-1,TRBV5-4,TRBD2,NA,CASSDTSGIFYITNEQFF,TGTGCCAGCAGCGACACTAGCGGGATATTTTATATTACCAATGAGCAGTTCTTC
TRBJ1-2,TRBV29-1,TRBD1,NA,CSAKGQAANYGYTF,TGCAGCGCTAAGGGACAGGCGGCTAACTATGGCTACACCTTC
TRBJ1-1,TRBV5-5,NA,NA,CASSFQSTEAFF,TGTGCCAGCAGTTTCCAATCCACTGAAGCTTTCTTT
TRBJ2-7,TRBV10-1,NA,NA,CASSESIPREYEQYF,TGCGCCAGCAGTGAGTCCATCCCCCGAGAGTACGAGCAGTACTTC
TRBJ1-2,TRBV19,NA,NA,CASRIKGHWYGYTF,TGTGCCAGTAGAATCAAGGGACATTGGTATGGCTACACCTTC
TRBJ1-3,TRBV9,TRBD1,once,CASSVATGAFSFGNTIYF,TGTGCCAGCAGCGTAGCCACAGGGGCTTTTTCGTTTGGAAACACCATATATTTT
TRBJ2-3,TRBV13,TRBD2,NA,CASSLRLAETDTQYF,TGTGCCAGCAGCTTGAGACTAGCGGAAACAGATACGCAGTATTTT
TRBJ2-7,TRBV5-4,NA,NA,CATSRGYEQYF,TGTGCCACCTCACGAGGGTACGAGCAGTACTTC
TRBJ1-2,TRBV2,NA,NA,CASSERGISYGYTF,TGTGCCAGCAGTGAGAGAGGGATCTCCTATGGCTACACCTTC
TRBJ2-3,TRBV7-3,TRBD2,NA,CASSPSGIRTDTQYF,TGTGCCAGCAGCCCCAGCGGGATTCGCACAGATACGCAGTATTTT
TRBJ1-4,TRBV6-1,TRBD1,once,CASSARGLSNEKLFF,TGTGCCAGCAGTGCCAGGGGGCTCTCTAATGAAAAACTGTTTTTT
TRBJ1-3,TRBV6-6,NA,once,CAFRQVSGNTIYF,TGTGCCTTTCGACAGGTCTCTGGAAACACCATATATTTT
TRBJ2-1,TRBV5-1,NA,NA,CASTTHRWLANYNEQFF,TGCGCCAGCACCACACACCGATGGCTAGCGAACTACAATGAGCAGTTCTTC
TRBJ1-2,TRBV19,NA,NA,CASSSQLGPHYGYTF,TGTGCCAGTAGTAGTCAACTGGGGCCCCACTATGGCTACACCTTC
TRBJ2-6,TRBV25-1,TRBD1,NA,CASSARGQGAGANVLTF,TGTGCCAGCAGTGCCCGGGGACAGGGGGCTGGGGCCAACGTCCTGACTTTC
TRBJ1-5,TRBV25-1,TRBD1,NA,CASYWTGSNQPQHF,TGTGCCAGCTATTGGACAGGGAGCAATCAGCCCCAGCATTTT
TRBJ2-7,TRBV5-4,NA,NA,CASRTGLGTYEQYF,TGTGCCAGCCGGACGGGGCTCGGGACTTACGAGCAGTACTTC
TRBJ2-3,TRBV6-5,NA,NA,CASSYSRGSTDTQYF,TGTGCCAGCAGTTACTCTCGGGGAAGCACAGATACGCAGTATTTT
TRBJ2-6,TRBV7-9,NA,few,CASSLSSGANVLTF,TGTGCCAGCAGTCTTAGCTCTGGGGCCAACGTCCTGACTTTC
TRBJ1-1,TRBV7-9,NA,NA,CASSLDSGTEAFF,TGTGCCAGCAGCCTCGACAGTGGGACTGAAGCTTTCTTT
TRBJ2-3,TRBV27,TRBD2,NA,CASMVLAGTADTQYF,TGTGCCAGCATGGTGCTAGCGGGAACCGCAGATACGCAGTATTTT
TRBJ1-2,TRBV7-9,NA,NA,CASSSDRTAWGYTF,TGTGCCAGCAGCTCCGACAGGACGGCGTGGGGCTACACCTTC
TRBJ1-5,TRBV6-1,TRBD1,NA,CASWRGRGQPQHF,TGTGCCAGCTGGAGAGGCAGGGGGCAGCCCCAGCATTTT
TRBJ1-2,TRBV30,NA,NA,CAWSGSYGYTF,TGTGCCTGGTCGGGGAGCTATGGCTACACCTTC
TRBJ2-3,TRBV9,TRBD2,once,CARGGEGAGVITDTQYF,TGTGCCAGAGGGGGTGAAGGAGCGGGAGTAATCACAGATACGCAGTATTTT
TRBJ1-1,TRBV30,NA,NA,CAWSGSGVTEAFF,TGTGCCTGGAGTGGGAGCGGTGTCACTGAAGCTTTCTTT
TRBJ1-1,TRBV19,NA,NA,CASNRQEVGYTEAFF,TGTGCCAGTAATCGGCAGGAGGTTGGATACACTGAAGCTTTCTTT
TRBJ2-1,TRBV5-1,NA,NA,CASGLPVEGRNEQFF,TGCGCCAGCGGACTACCTGTGGAGGGGAGGAATGAGCAGTTCTTC
TRBJ2-1,TRBV29-1,NA,NA,CSVDAQGNYNEQFF,TGCAGCGTTGATGCACAGGGTAATTACAATGAGCAGTTCTTC
TRBJ1-1,TRBV15,NA,NA,CATGGGNPMNTEAFF,TGTGCCACCGGGGGGGGGAATCCAATGAACACTGAAGCTTTCTTT
TRBJ1-4,TRBV19,TRBD1,NA,CASNPQGILYEKLFF,TGTGCCAGTAATCCACAGGGGATTTTATATGAAAAACTGTTTTTT
TRBJ1-2,TRBV28,NA,NA,CASSFSLGGHGYTF,TGTGCCAGCAGTTTTTCTTTAGGTGGGCATGGCTACACCTTC
TRBJ1-2,TRBV7-9,TRBD1,NA,CASSPRQGPRGGYTF,TGTGCCAGCAGCCCGAGACAGGGGCCCCGGGGTGGCTACACCTTC
TRBJ2-1,TRBV5-4,TRBD1,NA,CASSLQGVSVEQFF,TGTGCCAGCAGCTTACAGGGGGTTTCCGTTGAGCAGTTCTTC
TRBJ1-2,TRBV5-4,NA,NA,CASNRGGTYGYTF,TGTGCCAGCAACCGGGGGGGGACCTATGGCTACACCTTC
TRBJ2-1,TRBV5-6,NA,NA,CASSLEGVYNEQFF,TGTGCCAGCAGCTTGGAGGGGGTGTATAATGAGCAGTTCTTC
TRBJ2-7,TRBV9,TRBD2,NA,CASSVMPGGGYEQYF,TGTGCCAGCAGCGTAATGCCGGGGGGGGGTTACGAGCAGTACTTC
TRBJ2-5,TRBV9,TRBD2,NA,CASSRYSGSGETQYF,TGTGCCAGCAGCAGATACAGCGGGAGCGGGGAGACCCAGTACTTC
TRBJ2-3,TRBV7-2,NA,NA,CASSLEGTTSTDTQYF,TGTGCCAGCAGCTTAGAGGGGACAACTAGCACAGATACGCAGTATTTT
TRBJ1-3,TRBV29-1,NA,once,CSVWQGGSGNTIYF,TGCAGCGTTTGGCAAGGGGGCTCTGGAAACACCATATATTTT
TRBJ1-1,TRBV2,NA,NA,CASSGDLDTEAFF,TGTGCCAGCAGCGGGGATTTAGACACTGAAGCTTTCTTT